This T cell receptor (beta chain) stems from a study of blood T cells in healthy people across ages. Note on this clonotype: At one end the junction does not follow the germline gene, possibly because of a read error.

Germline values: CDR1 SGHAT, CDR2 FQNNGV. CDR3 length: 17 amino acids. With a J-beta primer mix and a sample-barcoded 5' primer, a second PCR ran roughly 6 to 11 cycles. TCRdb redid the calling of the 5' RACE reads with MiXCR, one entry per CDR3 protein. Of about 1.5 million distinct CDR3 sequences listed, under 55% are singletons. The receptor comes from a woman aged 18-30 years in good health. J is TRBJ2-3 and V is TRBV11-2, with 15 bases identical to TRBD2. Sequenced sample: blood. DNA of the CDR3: TGTGCCAGCAGCTCCGGACTAGCGGGAGGGATTACAGAGACGCAGTATTTT. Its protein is CASSSGLAGGITETQYF.